Below are 5 T cell receptor beta chains sequenced from a single sample in a study of cytomegalovirus exposure and HLA in healthy donors. The PCR used 60 Vbeta and 13 Jbeta primers. Using immunoSEQ multiplex PCR, the repertoire was profiled, and TCRdb retains in-frame clones only, with some absent. Among around 78,000 clones listed, roughly 80% were seen once. Material for sequencing was PBMCs. The receptors originated from a woman aged 45-59 years in good health and CMV-seronegative.

The chain links TRBV9 to TRBJ1-1; 8 bases match TRBD1. Trimming removed 4 bases from V and 4 bases from J; junction bases left unmatched: 3. The CDR3 totals 13 residues. Germline assignment: CDR1 SGDLS and CDR2 YYNGEE. The CDR3 sequence is CASSLTGGTEAFF. In nucleotides, the CDR3 is TGTGCCAGCAGCCTCACAGGGGGCACTGAAGCTTTCTTT. The variable domain in full, with the rest retrieved from reference TRBV9 and TRBJ1-1, is DSGVTQTPKHLITATGQRVTLRCSPRSGDLSVYWYQQSLDQGLQFLIQYYNGEERAKGNILERFSAQQFPDLHSELNLSSLELGDSALYFCASSLTGGTEAFFGQGTRLTVV.

This sequence joins TRBV4-1 and TRBJ1-1, with unresolved D. Trimming cost V 3 bases and J 4 bases, with 12 bases left between them. CDR1 MGHRA and CDR2 YSYEKL come from the germline V gene. The CDR3 runs 14 residues. Written as DNA, the CDR3 is TGCGCCAGCAGCCAGATAGGACGGGGCACTGAAGCTTTCTTT. Translated: CASSQIGRGTEAFF.

This clone appeared a single time. V gene TRBV19 combines with J gene TRBJ2-1; 7 bases are a match to TRBD2. Per germline, CDR1 LNHDA and CDR2 SQIVND (reference sequence). The CDR3 length is 15 residues. V trimming: 5 bases; J trimming: 1 base; junction bases outside the gene matches: 5. CDR3 sequence (DNA): TGTGCCAGTAGTTTTTCTAGCGGTTCCTACAATGAGCAGTTCTTC. Its protein is CASSFSSGSYNEQFF.

The chain has TRBV5-1 and TRBJ2-1; D ambiguous. The CDR3 extends over 13 amino acids. V lost 4 bases, J lost 4 bases, and 9 bases lay in between. CDR1 is SGHRS and CDR2 is YFSETQ in the germline V gene. The CDR3 DNA sequence: TGCGCCAGCAGCCTGGAGCCGTACAATGAGCAGTTCTTC. It is translated as CASSLEPYNEQFF. The complete variable domain, with remaining parts taken from reference TRBV5-1 and TRBJ2-1, reads KAGVTQTPRYLIKTRGQQVTLSCSPISGHRSVSWYQQTPGQGLQFLFEYFSETQRNKGNFPGRFSGRQFSNSRSEMNVSTLELGDSALYLCASSLEPYNEQFFGPGTRLTVL.

J is TRBJ1-2 and V is TRBV20-1; no clear D gene. The germline V gene encodes CDR1 DFQATT and CDR2 SNEGSKA (reference sequence). The ends were cut back, 3 bases at V and 8 bases at J, with 10 bases in the middle. The CDR3 extends over 11 amino acids. The CDR3 bases are TGCAGTGCTAGGGAGTCAGCAGGCTACACCTTC. It specifies CSARESAGYTF.